Following are 13 T cell receptor beta chains from one sample sequenced in a study of blood T cell repertoires in COVID-19. Repertoires were generated with immunoSEQ multiplex PCR, while TCRdb's copy carries only in-frame clones and drops some. Of about 140,000 clones in the sample, about 86% are singletons; the top ten hold over 8%. The sequencing input was peripheral blood. Receptors originate from a woman aged 55-69 years with acute or convalescent COVID-19.

The chain's CDR3 is CASSLGGLNTEAFF. The CDR3 coding sequence is TGTGCCAGCAGCTTGGGAGGGTTGAACACTGAAGCTTTCTTT. This sequence joins TRBV5-8 and TRBJ1-1; D remains ambiguous. The CDR3 length is 14 residues. Germline V lookup: CDR1 SGHTS, CDR2 YDEGEE. V was clipped by 0 bases and J by 0 bases, with 6 bases between them. Full variable domain (remainder filled in from reference TRBV5-8 and TRBJ1-1): EAGVTQSPTHLIKTRGQQATLRCSPISGHTSVYWYQQALGLGLQFLLWYDEGEERNRGNFPPRFSGRQFPNYSSELNVNALELEDSALYLCASSLGGLNTEAFFGQGTRLTVV.

This clone was picked up a small number of times. This sequence joins TRBV30 and TRBJ1-2; 11 bases are a match to TRBD1. The CDR3 runs 14 residues. The germline CDR1 and CDR2 sequences are GTSNPN and SVGIG (reference sequence). The ends lost 2 bases at V and 7 bases at J; junction bases unmatched: 6. The DNA for the CDR3 is TGTGCCTGGAGTCAAGGACAGGGGGCGCTTGGCTACACCTTC. It translates to CAWSQGQGALGYTF.

The gene calls are TRBV23-1 and TRBJ2-6, with TRBD1 as a possible D gene (5 bases). Being an ORF, TRBV23-1 has a function that is uncertain. Trimming took off 7 bases at V and 0 bases at J, with 16 bases between the two ends. There are 17 residues in the CDR3. The CDR3 reads CASTTRVGPSGANVLTF. CDR3 DNA sequence: TGCGCCAGCACCACCAGGGTGGGTCCCTCTGGGGCCAACGTCCTGACTTTC.

The chain has TRBV13 and TRBJ2-7, with 8 bases aligning to TRBD1. Germline lookup yields CDR1 PRHDT and CDR2 FYEKMQ (reference sequence). The CDR3 has 14 residues. Trimming took 4 bases from V and 6 from J; bases not matched to a gene: 8. In DNA form, the CDR3 reads TGTGCCAGCAGCTCCCGGACAGGGTGGGGCGAGCAGTACTTC. Its protein product is CASSSRTGWGEQYF.

The chain employs TRBV19 and TRBJ2-2; 7 bases line up with TRBD1. The CDR3 length is 13 residues. After removal of 5 bases from V and 4 bases from J, the junction contained 1 base not matched to a gene. The germline CDR1 and CDR2 sequences are LNHDA and SQIVND (reference sequence). The CDR3 spells CASSDRVTGELFF. The CDR3 region has the DNA TGTGCCAGTAGTGACAGGGTCACCGGGGAGCTGTTTTTT.

V usage is TRBV6-5 and J usage is TRBJ1-5, with D possibly being TRBD1 (5 bases). Germline loops: CDR1 MNHEY, CDR2 SVGAGI. Trimming pared 0 bases from V and 3 bases from J, leaving 6 bases between. CDR3 length: 14 residues. In DNA, the CDR3 is TGTGCCAGCAGTTACTCGGACACCAATCAGCCCCAGCATTTT. It is translated as CASSYSDTNQPQHF.

CDR3 DNA sequence: TGTGCCAGCAGCCAATCGGGATTTAACACTGAAGCTTTCTTT. It yields the protein CASSQSGFNTEAFF. The chain links TRBV4-2 to TRBJ1-1; D remains unclear. This CDR3 contains 14 residues. The germline gives CDR1 LGHNA, CDR2 YNFKEQ. The V end lost 2 bases, the J end lost 2 bases, and 9 bases lay between the germline ends.

J is TRBJ2-2 and V is TRBV5-1; no definite D call. The CDR3 loop spans 12 amino acids. Trimming shortened V by 4 bases and J by 2 bases, and 3 bases separated the two germline ends. CDR1 is SGHRS and CDR2 is YFSETQ in the germline V gene. The CDR3 nucleotides are TGCGCCAGCAGCCAAAACACCGGGGAGCTGTTTTTT. Translation gives CASSQNTGELFF.

In DNA form, the CDR3 reads TGTGCCAGCAGCGGCCGGGACAGAACCTATGGCTACACCTTC. Its protein is CASSGRDRTYGYTF. V and J are TRBV2 and TRBJ1-2, with TRBD1 matching over 7 bases. The CDR3 extends over 14 amino acids. Germline CDR1 reads SNHLY; CDR2 reads FYNNEI. After removal of 6 bases from V and 4 bases from J, the junction contained 8 bases not matched to a gene.

The chain combines TRBV30 with TRBJ1-1; 9 bases fit TRBD1. The CDR3 is made up of 12 amino acids. The V segment lost 3 bases and the J segment 11 bases; nucleotides outside the gene matches: 7. Germline V gene lookup returns CDR1 GTSNPN and CDR2 SVGIG (reference sequence). CDR3 DNA sequence: TGTGCCTGGAGCCCTGGGGACAGGGTCGCTTTCTTT. Translation: CAWSPGDRVAFF.

This clone was counted a single time. This chain uses TRBV6-6 with TRBJ2-1; possibly TRBD1 for D (5 bases). The CDR3 totals 13 residues. V was clipped by 0 bases and J by 9 bases, with 9 bases between them. Germline-derived CDR1 and CDR2 are MNHNY and SVGAGI (reference sequence). The CDR3 DNA reads as TGTGCCAGCAGTTACTCGACGCAGGGTGAGCAGTTCTTC. The encoded protein is CASSYSTQGEQFF.

The chain combines TRBV2 with TRBJ2-5, with TRBD1 matching 8 bases. The CDR3 contains 14 residues. The germline V gene encodes CDR1 SNHLY and CDR2 FYNNEI. V was pared by 5 bases and J by 2 bases, with 4 bases of the junction left unmatched. The DNA for the CDR3 is TGTGCCAGCAGTCAGGGGGCCCCACAAGAGACCCAGTACTTC. As protein: CASSQGAPQETQYF.

This chain connects TRBV5-5 to TRBJ2-1; TRBD1 might be the D (6 bases). CDR1 SGHKS and CDR2 YYEKEE come from the germline V gene (reference sequence). The CDR3 covers 15 residues. The V end was cut by 3 bases, the J end by 3 bases, with 13 bases between. CDR3 sequence reads: CASSSGTSHYNEQFF. The CDR3 DNA reads as TGTGCCAGCAGCTCCGGGACAAGCCACTACAATGAGCAGTTCTTC.